These 13 T cell receptor beta chains share one sample of origin, sequenced in a study of post-analysis software for immune sequencing data (dated by TCRdb to about 2015). These receptors' antigens are unknown. The receptor library was made with PCR. TCRdb shows the sequencer as Illumina HiSeq 2500. To reduce PCR and sequencing biases, unique molecular identifiers were incorporated into the TCR beta cDNA libraries. TCRdb applied fastp at Q25 and MiXCR to the public reads, then kept only in-frame beta chains. Records with the same CDR3 protein are collapsed into one entry carrying the most frequent genes and DNA. The sample data list about 460,000 distinct CDR3 sequences, and nearly 45% of these were observed just once. The ten largest make up about 12% of the sample. Points the paper makes about the study in general: Significantly higher frequencies in patients than in controls were found for several TRBV segments, including TRBV5-6, TRBV5-1 and TRBV20-1.

The sample taken for sequencing was blood. These TCRs come from a girl between 5 and 17 years old with multiple sclerosis.

J is TRBJ2-6 and V is TRBV27, with 9 bases aligning to TRBD1. The CDR3 totals 17 residues. V gave up 8 bases and J gave up 0 bases; unmatched junction bases: 8. CDR1 MNHEY and CDR2 SMNVEV come from the germline V gene (reference sequence). CDR3: CASGSGTGSSGANVLTF. CDR3 sequence (DNA): TGTGCCAGCGGTTCCGGGACAGGGAGCTCTGGGGCCAACGTCCTGACTTTC.

This clonotype was counted only a few times. The chain carries TRBV2 and TRBJ2-5, with 7 positions matching TRBD2. The better agreement between TRBJ2-7 and the DNA end casts doubt on the J call. The CDR3 is 15 residues long. The V gene's germline CDR1 is SNHLY and CDR2 FYNNEI. As DNA, the CDR3 is TGTGCCAGCAGTGGGAGCGGGAAGGCGTATGGCGAGCAGTACTTC. This sequence encodes CASSGSGKAYGEQYF.

This chain connects TRBV20-1 to TRBJ2-3; no firm D call. The germline gives CDR1 DFQATT, CDR2 SNEGSKA (reference sequence). The V and J ends lost 0 bases and 1 base respectively, with 11 bases between them. CDR3 length: 15 residues. This CDR3 is CSARDPQVGTDTQYF. CDR3 DNA sequence: TGCAGTGCTAGAGATCCTCAGGTCGGCACAGATACGCAGTATTTT.

This clonotype was recorded a few times. The gene calls are TRBV9 and TRBJ1-2, with 10 bases that match TRBD1. Germline values: CDR1 SGDLS, CDR2 YYNGEE. V lost 3 bases and J lost 5; bases outside the gene matches: 4. The CDR3 consists of 14 residues. The CDR3 bases are TGTGCCAGCAGCGAGGGGGACAGGGGATATGGCTACACCTTC. This sequence encodes CASSEGDRGYGYTF.

The CDR3 region has the DNA TGTGCCAGCAGTTCGGGGGCCAATAACTATGGCTACACCTTC. Its protein product is CASSSGANNYGYTF. The chain employs TRBV6-5 and TRBJ1-2; perhaps TRBD1 as D (6 bases). There are 14 residues in the CDR3. Germline CDR1 is MNHEY and CDR2 is SVGAGI. V lost 4 bases to trimming and J lost 1 base, with 10 bases between them.

The V and J genes are TRBV4-2 and TRBJ2-1; D ambiguous. Germline CDR1 and CDR2: LGHNA and YNFKEQ. Trimming removed 0 bases from V and 5 bases from J, with 5 bases in between. This CDR3 region has 13 residues. Here the CDR3 DNA reads TGTGCCAGCAGCCAAGATTGGGACAATGAGCAGTTCTTC. It is translated as CASSQDWDNEQFF.

This clonotype was seen a few times. The chain carries TRBV7-2 and TRBJ2-5, with 7 nucleotides matching TRBD2. The DNA end is a closer match to TRBJ2-7, so the J assignment may be wrong. The CDR3 is 11 residues long. The V gene's germline CDR1 is SGHTA and CDR2 FQGNSA. The DNA of the CDR3 is TGTGATGGGGGGGGTAGATACGAGCAGTACTTC. Amino acid sequence: CDGGGRYEQYF.

This clonotype was recorded a few times. The chain joins TRBV5-1 to TRBJ1-1; 7 bases fit TRBD1. The CDR3 covers 12 residues. J lost 9 bases, V lost 2 bases, and 4 bases had no gene match. Germline CDR1 SGHRS, CDR2 YFSETQ. DNA for the CDR3: TGCGCCAGCAGCTTCGGGGACAGCAAAGCTTTCTTT. As protein: CASSFGDSKAFF.

The chain is built from TRBV7-3 and TRBJ1-1; possibly TRBD1 for D (6 bases). With 0 bases removed from V and 6 bases from J, the gap between germline ends came to 17 bases. The CDR3 sequence is 16 residues long. Per germline, CDR1 SGHTA and CDR2 FQGTGA. The CDR3 region has the DNA TGTGCCAGCAGCTTAACGGGGGGGCGCGGGGTAGCTGAAGCTTTCTTT. As protein: CASSLTGGRGVAEAFF.

The chain is built from TRBV3-1 and TRBJ1-2; 10 bases agree with TRBD1. Trimming removed 0 bases from V and 8 bases from J; junction bases left unmatched: 6. The germline V gene has CDR1 LGHDT and CDR2 YNNKEL (reference sequence). This CDR3 contains 15 residues. The CDR3 loop reads CASSQDIDRGRGYTF. In DNA, the CDR3 is TGTGCCAGCAGCCAAGACATCGACAGGGGGCGAGGCTACACCTTC.

Turning to this clonotype: A junction boundary mismatches the germline segment, possibly from a read error. The chain employs TRBV5-1 and TRBJ2-1, with TRBD1 as a possible D gene (5 bases). Germline V lookup: CDR1 SGHRS, CDR2 YFSETQ. CDR3 length: 17 amino acids. The CDR3 sequence is CAGSLAEGVGPYNERFF. The CDR3 coding sequence is TGCGCCGGCAGCTTGGCCGAAGGGGTCGGCCCCTACAATGAGCGGTTCTTC.

V gene TRBV12-3 or TRBV12-4 combines with J gene TRBJ2-5; 7 nucleotides align to TRBD1. V gave up 6 bases and J gave up 5 bases; unmatched junction bases: 6. This CDR3 is 13 amino acids long. This CDR3 is CASRETGWETQYF. CDR3 in DNA: TGTGCCAGCAGAGAGACAGGGTGGGAGACCCAGTACTTC.

This sequence joins TRBV6-5 and TRBJ2-1, with TRBD2 matching 12 bases. The CDR3 length is 16 residues. With 6 bases clipped from V and 4 bases from J, the junction kept 7 bases outside the gene matches. The germline CDR1 and CDR2 sequences are MNHEY and SVGAGI. CDR3 sequence: CASSPWGLAGYNEQFF. The CDR3 DNA is TGTGCCAGCAGCCCATGGGGACTAGCGGGTTACAATGAGCAGTTCTTC.